The clone carrying this TCR beta chain was counted between two and nine times. Its cognate antigen is unknown. The data stem from a study of beta chain features in type 1 diabetes. Study information: Cells sorted and examined across all samples totaled approximately 110 million. Study-level points and caveats: Moderately but significantly shorter TCRB CDR3s were found in Type 1 diabetes patients in all four CD4+ subsets. Within patients, naive, central memory and Treg TCRB repertoires seemed more similar than within healthy donors.

Sampling consisted of one heparinised blood draw per donor, averaging about 116 mL. From germline, CDR1 is SGHTA and CDR2 FQGTGA. The junction had 7 bases not matched to a gene; V was cut back by 2 bases and J by 7 bases. The CDR3 is made up of 16 amino acids. The authors reverse transcribed all of the isolated RNA, so sequencing captured expressed TCRB transcripts. Method: immunoSEQ multiplex PCR; TCRdb's copy keeps in-frame clones and lacks some. The profile covers around 140,000 clones, with 9% appearing a single time and under 0.9% taken by the ten largest. This chain uses TRBV7-3 with TRBJ2-1, with 11 positions matching TRBD2. The sequence came from a young man with type 1 diabetes. The sequenced sample consisted of central memory CD4+ T cells from blood. This chain's CDR3 is CASSLSLAGALNEQFF. The CDR3 DNA reads TGTGCCAGCAGCTTATCACTAGCGGGGGCTCTAAATGAGCAGTTCTTC.